The following is a TCR beta chain sequence with its context. Its cognate antigen is unknown. Germline CDR1 MNHNS, CDR2 SASEGT. The CDR3 totals 13 residues. V lost 4 bases and J 7 bases, leaving 13 bases between the germline ends. The source of the sample is a study of STAT5B mutations in CD4+ large granular lymphocyte leukemia. Regarding the study as a whole: The CD4+ versus CD8+ T-LGLL clonality difference may reflect limited sample size. No patients shared main leukemic clonotypes, though roughly 25% appeared at low frequency elsewhere. Patient CD4-sorted repertoires looked more clonal than healthy CD4+ repertoires, even without putative leukemic clones.

This was a survey-level run. TCRdb keeps only in-frame clones here, not all; method: immunoSEQ multiplex PCR. Of around 10,000 clones listed, approximately 83% are singletons. The receptor was isolated from a man in his fifties or sixties with CD4+ T-cell large granular lymphocyte leukemia. The rearrangement joins TRBV6-1 to TRBJ1-2, with a weak D call TRBD1 (6 bases). Material: PBMCs. The CDR3 spells CASSATGWVGYTF. Here the CDR3 DNA reads TGTGCCAGCAGTGCGACAGGATGGGTTGGCTACACCTTC.